The 16 T cell receptor beta chains below were found in one sample sequenced in a study of Ad26.COV2.S vaccination and SARS-CoV-2 variants. Produced via immunoSEQ multiplex PCR; TCRdb's table is partial and in-frame only. The table includes around 300,000 clones, roughly nine tenths detected once. Treatment: some 20 received Ad26.COV2.S at low or high dose, single or two shots; about 5 received placebo; per-sample allocation not given. Sample collection was performed on day 63 after the first vaccine or placebo injection. The sample in question was peripheral blood, obtained in a trial of Ad26.COV2.S vaccine versus placebo. The receptors come from a person aged 18-60 years who received the Ad26.COV2.S COVID-19 vaccine or a placebo.

The chain has TRBV18 and TRBJ1-2; TRBD1 might be the D (5 bases). The V and J ends lost 5 bases and 4 bases respectively, with 8 bases between them. Germline CDR1 reads KGHSH; CDR2 reads LQKENI. The CDR3 runs 12 residues. DNA of the CDR3: TGTGCCAGCTCAGGGGACCCCTATGGCTACACCTTC. Protein product: CASSGDPYGYTF.

J is TRBJ1-4 and V is TRBV6-6; D may be TRBD1 (6 bases). Germline assignment: CDR1 MNHNY and CDR2 SVGAGI (reference sequence). This CDR3 spans 15 amino acids. Trimming pared 0 bases from V and 7 bases from J, leaving 12 bases between. The CDR3 loop is CASSYSGGESEKLFF. The CDR3 region has the DNA TGTGCCAGCAGTTACTCAGGGGGAGAGTCTGAAAAACTGTTTTTT.

This chain joins TRBV15 and TRBJ2-5; TRBD1 agrees at 8 bases. V dropped 1 base and J dropped 5; count of bases not matched to a gene: 3. Germline-derived CDR1 and CDR2 are LNHNV and YYDKDF (reference sequence). This CDR3 has 14 amino acids. The CDR3 spells CATSRGQGRETQYF. The CDR3 DNA follows: TGTGCCACCAGCAGAGGACAGGGGCGGGAGACCCAGTACTTC.

The chain links TRBV19 to TRBJ1-3; 7 nucleotides align to TRBD1. The J segment lost 0 bases and the V segment lost 6 bases, leaving 5 bases of the junction unmatched. Looked up from germline, CDR1 is LNHDA and CDR2 is SQIVND (reference sequence). This CDR3 region has 15 residues. CDR3: CASRRDRTSGNTIYF. In DNA, the CDR3 is TGTGCCAGTAGGAGGGACAGAACCTCTGGAAACACCATATATTTT.

This chain links TRBV7-9 with TRBJ2-3; perhaps TRBD1 as D (6 bases). The CDR3 is made up of 16 amino acids. The V gene's germline CDR1 is SEHNR and CDR2 FQNEAQ (reference sequence). With 5 bases removed from V and 2 bases from J, the gap between germline ends came to 17 bases. CDR3 DNA: TGTGCCAGCAGCCCACCCGGGACAAGATCCACAGATACGCAGTATTTT. It yields the protein CASSPPGTRSTDTQYF.

V usage is TRBV4-1 and J usage is TRBJ2-1; TRBD2 agrees at 9 bases. Germline V gives CDR1 MGHRA, CDR2 YSYEKL. The trim removed 3 bases at V and 4 bases at J, leaving 13 bases unmatched. The CDR3 spans 18 residues. The CDR3 DNA follows: TGCGCCAGCAGCCAGGAGCAACAGGGACTAGCTTATTACAATGAGCAGTTCTTC. Translation gives CASSQEQQGLAYYNEQFF.

This clone has a handful of counts. The genes are TRBV10-1 and TRBJ1-1; 11 positions match TRBD1. After removal of 7 bases from V and 0 bases from J, the junction contained 7 bases not matched to a gene. In germline, CDR1 is WNHNN, CDR2 SYGVQD (reference sequence). The CDR3 is 16 amino acids. CDR3 in amino acids: CASNRTGGTLNTEAFF. The CDR3 DNA follows: TGCGCCAGCAACCGGACAGGGGGCACCTTGAACACTGAAGCTTTCTTT.

The chain carries TRBV6-4 and TRBJ2-7; 10 nucleotides match TRBD2. The germline V gene encodes CDR1 MRHNA and CDR2 SNTAGT. V dropped 0 bases and J dropped 2; count of bases not matched to a gene: 7. CDR3 length: 17 residues. The CDR3 sequence is CASSDSSGGPSTYEQYF. CDR3 nucleotide sequence: TGTGCCAGCAGTGACTCTAGCGGGGGGCCCTCTACCTACGAGCAGTACTTC.

The chain employs TRBV27 and TRBJ2-7; the match to TRBD2 covers 14 bases. With V trimmed by 5 bases and J by 5 bases, 11 bases remained unmatched. In germline, CDR1 is MNHEY, CDR2 SMNVEV (reference sequence). The CDR3 is 17 residues long. The CDR3 loop reads CASSPRLGTSGSHEQYF. CDR3 DNA sequence: TGTGCCAGCAGTCCTCGACTGGGGACTAGCGGGAGTCACGAGCAGTACTTC.

The chain recombines TRBV7-2 with TRBJ1-1, with D possibly being TRBD1 (5 bases). V was trimmed by 3 bases and J by 3 bases, leaving 14 bases between them. CDR1 and CDR2 (germline): SGHTA, FQGNSA. There are 15 residues in the CDR3. As DNA, the CDR3 is TGTGCCAGCAGCTTTCGGGGCGGGGGAGACACTGAAGCTTTCTTT. It codes for CASSFRGGGDTEAFF.

The chain links TRBV27 to TRBJ1-5; 7 nucleotides agree with TRBD1. V lost 5 bases and J lost 8; bases outside the gene matches: 9. The CDR3 has 14 residues. The germline V gene encodes CDR1 MNHEY and CDR2 SMNVEV (reference sequence). The CDR3 nucleotides read TGTGCCAGCAGTCCCGGGACAGCCGACAAGCCCCAGCATTTT. This gives the protein CASSPGTADKPQHF.

V gene TRBV3-1 (or the pseudogene TRBV3-2) combines with J gene TRBJ1-3, with unresolved D. The CDR3 is made up of 13 amino acids. V was trimmed by 4 bases and J by 1 base, leaving 5 bases between them. Germline V CDR1 and CDR2: LGHDT, YNNKEL (reference sequence). The CDR3 protein is CASSPQSGNTIYF. DNA of the CDR3: TGTGCCAGCAGCCCCCAATCTGGAAACACCATATATTTT.

The chain employs TRBV9 and TRBJ2-4; D perhaps matches TRBD2 (6 bases). The CDR3 consists of 16 residues. Germline V gene lookup returns CDR1 SGDLS and CDR2 YYNGEE. The V and J ends lost 3 bases and 6 bases respectively, with 19 bases between them. In DNA form, the CDR3 reads TGTGCCAGCAGCGCCCCCGAGGAGGGTTGGGGAAACATTCAGTACTTC. It is translated as CASSAPEEGWGNIQYF.

This sequence joins TRBV9 and TRBJ1-6, with D perhaps TRBD1 (5 bases). This CDR3 has 16 amino acids. Germline lookup yields CDR1 SGDLS and CDR2 YYNGEE. V lost 4 bases, J lost 6 bases, and 17 bases lay in between. Written as DNA, the CDR3 is TGTGCCAGCAGCCCCCGGGGCAGAGGATCTAATTCACCCCTCCACTTT. This sequence encodes CASSPRGRGSNSPLHF.

V and J are TRBV28 and TRBJ1-3, with a tentative D call TRBD1 (5 bases). This CDR3 contains 14 residues. Germline CDR1 and CDR2: MDHEN and SYDVKM. Trimming took 5 bases from V and 5 from J, leaving 13 bases between them. The CDR3 DNA is TGTGCCAGCAGTCCAAATTCAGGGAGAAACACCATATATTTT. Translated, it gives CASSPNSGRNTIYF.

The V call is TRBV18, the J call TRBJ2-7; a possible D gene is TRBD2 (6 bases). CDR1 and CDR2 from the germline V gene are KGHSH and LQKENI. CDR3 length equals 15 residues. Trimming took off 5 bases at V and 4 bases at J, with 18 bases between the two ends. As DNA, the CDR3 is TGTGCCAGCTCAACTTACGGGGGTTTTGCTTACGAGCAGTACTTC. Its protein product is CASSTYGGFAYEQYF.